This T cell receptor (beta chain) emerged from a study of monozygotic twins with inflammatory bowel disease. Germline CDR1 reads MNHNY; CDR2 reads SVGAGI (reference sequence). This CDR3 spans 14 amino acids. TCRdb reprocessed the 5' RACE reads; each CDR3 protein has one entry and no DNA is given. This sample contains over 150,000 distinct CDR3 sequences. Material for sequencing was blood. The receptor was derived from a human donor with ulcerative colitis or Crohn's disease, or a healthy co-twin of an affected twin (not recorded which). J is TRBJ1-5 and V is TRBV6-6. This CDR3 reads CASLTGNSNQPQHF.